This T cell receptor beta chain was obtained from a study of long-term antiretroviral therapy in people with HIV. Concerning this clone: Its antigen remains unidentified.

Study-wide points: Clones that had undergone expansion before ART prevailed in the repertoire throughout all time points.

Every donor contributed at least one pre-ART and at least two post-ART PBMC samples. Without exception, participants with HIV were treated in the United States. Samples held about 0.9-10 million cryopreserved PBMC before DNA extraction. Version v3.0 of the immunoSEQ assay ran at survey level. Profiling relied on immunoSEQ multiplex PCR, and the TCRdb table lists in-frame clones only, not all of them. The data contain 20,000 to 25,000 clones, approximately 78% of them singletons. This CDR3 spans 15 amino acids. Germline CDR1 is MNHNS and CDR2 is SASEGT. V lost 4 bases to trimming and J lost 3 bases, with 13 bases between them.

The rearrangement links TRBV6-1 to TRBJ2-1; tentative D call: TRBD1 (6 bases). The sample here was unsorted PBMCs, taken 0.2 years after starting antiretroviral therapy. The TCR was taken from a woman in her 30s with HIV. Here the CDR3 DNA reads TGTGCCAGCAGTGGGACAGCTCGAATCTACAATGAGCAGTTCTTC. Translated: CASSGTARIYNEQFF.